A selection of T cell receptor beta chains follows, all from one sample in a study of blood T cell repertoires in COVID-19. Sequenced by immunoSEQ multiplex PCR; TCRdb stores in-frame clones only, minus some. This repertoire shows around 24,000 clones, roughly 80% found once; its top ten account for approximately 64%. The sample taken for sequencing was peripheral blood. The receptors shown here come from a woman of 80 years or more with acute or convalescent COVID-19. The CDR3 runs from the conserved cysteine through the conserved F or W. Fields, in order: clone size, V gene, J gene, D gene, CDR3 DNA, CDR3 protein. The D gene is left open where the match is weak. Not all rows give a size; the values are once, few, many and, for expanded clones, a class.

clone_size: -; v_call: TRBV30; j_call: TRBJ2-7; d_call: -; cdr3_nt: TGTGCCTGGGCCAGAAGGGGGTCCTACGAGCAGTACTTC; cdr3_aa: CAWARRGSYEQYF
clone_size: -; v_call: TRBV12-5; j_call: TRBJ1-1; d_call: TRBD1; cdr3_nt: TGTGCTAGTGCCTCGCAGGGGGCAGGGACTGAAGCTTTCTTT; cdr3_aa: CASASQGAGTEAFF
clone_size: few; v_call: TRBV12-5; j_call: TRBJ2-5; d_call: TRBD2; cdr3_nt: TGTGCTAGTGCCCTTGCGGGGGAGAGGGAGACCCAGTACTTC; cdr3_aa: CASALAGERETQYF
clone_size: -; v_call: TRBV3-1/TRBV3-2; j_call: TRBJ2-6; d_call: TRBD2; cdr3_nt: TGTGCCAGCAGCCGGGCTAGCGGTCCCCCCGTCCTGACTTTC; cdr3_aa: CASSRASGPPVLTF
clone_size: -; v_call: TRBV23-1; j_call: TRBJ1-3; d_call: TRBD1; cdr3_nt: TGCGCCAGCAGTCACCTCGCGGACAGGCAACTCTCTGGAAACACCATATATTTT; cdr3_aa: CASSHLADRQLSGNTIYF
clone_size: -; v_call: TRBV5-1; j_call: TRBJ2-7; d_call: TRBD2; cdr3_nt: TGCGCCAGCAGCTCCGGAGGGGAGGGATTCGAGCAGTACTTC; cdr3_aa: CASSSGGEGFEQYF
clone_size: -; v_call: TRBV6-2/TRBV6-3; j_call: TRBJ1-2; d_call: -; cdr3_nt: TGTGCCAGCAGTTACGGGGCCTGGGTCGGCTACACCTTC; cdr3_aa: CASSYGAWVGYTF
clone_size: -; v_call: TRBV30; j_call: TRBJ2-7; d_call: -; cdr3_nt: TGTGCCTGGACCCCAGGGGACGAGCAGTACTTC; cdr3_aa: CAWTPGDEQYF
clone_size: -; v_call: TRBV29-1; j_call: TRBJ1-3; d_call: -; cdr3_nt: TGCAGCGTTGAAGACCGAGGGCAAAACACCATATATTTT; cdr3_aa: CSVEDRGQNTIYF
clone_size: -; v_call: TRBV3-1/TRBV3-2; j_call: TRBJ1-2; d_call: -; cdr3_nt: TGTGCCAGCAGCCAAGAGGCGGCAGGGTCTAACTATGGCTACACCTTC; cdr3_aa: CASSQEAAGSNYGYTF
clone_size: few; v_call: TRBV11-3; j_call: TRBJ2-7; d_call: TRBD2; cdr3_nt: TGTGCCAGCAGCTTAGAGGGCGCAGCGGGGGACACCTACGAGCAGTACTTC; cdr3_aa: CASSLEGAAGDTYEQYF
clone_size: -; v_call: TRBV10-3; j_call: TRBJ2-3; d_call: -; cdr3_nt: TGTGCCATCAGTGGCCGGAGGGGATATCCTAGCACAGATACGCAGTATTTT; cdr3_aa: CAISGRRGYPSTDTQYF
clone_size: -; v_call: TRBV6-1; j_call: TRBJ2-1; d_call: TRBD2; cdr3_nt: TGTGCCAGCAGTGAAAGTCAAGCGGGAGGGCCGAATGAGCAGTTCTTC; cdr3_aa: CASSESQAGGPNEQFF
clone_size: -; v_call: TRBV10-3; j_call: TRBJ2-3; d_call: -; cdr3_nt: TGTGCCATCAGGGACTCTGACACAGATACGCAGTATTTT; cdr3_aa: CAIRDSDTDTQYF
clone_size: -; v_call: TRBV19; j_call: TRBJ1-5; d_call: TRBD1; cdr3_nt: TGTGCTCCCGGTTGGGGGGCCGGGACAGGGGGCCCCAGTTGCAATCAGCCCCAGCATTTT; cdr3_aa: CAPGWGAGTGGPSCNQPQHF
clone_size: -; v_call: TRBV19; j_call: TRBJ1-2; d_call: -; cdr3_nt: TGTGCCAGTAGTCGCGGGGGGGGCGCTGGCTACACCTTC; cdr3_aa: CASSRGGGAGYTF
clone_size: -; v_call: TRBV2; j_call: TRBJ1-4; d_call: TRBD1; cdr3_nt: TGTGCCAGCAGGGGACAGTCGAATGAAAAACTGTTTTTT; cdr3_aa: CASRGQSNEKLFF
clone_size: many; v_call: TRBV7-3; j_call: TRBJ2-1; d_call: TRBD2; cdr3_nt: TGTGCCAGCAGCTTAGGGACTAGCAGCTACAATGAGCAGTTCTTC; cdr3_aa: CASSLGTSSYNEQFF
clone_size: -; v_call: TRBV6-2/TRBV6-3; j_call: TRBJ1-2; d_call: -; cdr3_nt: TGTGCCAGCAGTTACTCGGGCGGGACTGGCTATGGCTACACCTTC; cdr3_aa: CASSYSGGTGYGYTF
clone_size: -; v_call: TRBV18; j_call: TRBJ2-7; d_call: -; cdr3_nt: TGTGCCAGCTCACCACTGCAGGGATTGTACGAGCAGTACTTC; cdr3_aa: CASSPLQGLYEQYF
clone_size: -; v_call: TRBV7-2; j_call: TRBJ1-5; d_call: TRBD1; cdr3_nt: TGTGCCAGCAGCCCAGGGGGATCAAGCAATCAGCCCCAGCATTTT; cdr3_aa: CASSPGGSSNQPQHF
clone_size: -; v_call: TRBV3-1/TRBV3-2; j_call: TRBJ2-2; d_call: TRBD2; cdr3_nt: TGTGCCAGCAGCCCGGGACTAGCGTTGACCGGGGAGCTGTTTTTT; cdr3_aa: CASSPGLALTGELFF
clone_size: -; v_call: TRBV6-6; j_call: TRBJ1-2; d_call: TRBD1; cdr3_nt: TGTGCCAGCAGTTACTCGGACAGGGGGCAGGGCTACACCTTC; cdr3_aa: CASSYSDRGQGYTF
clone_size: -; v_call: TRBV19; j_call: TRBJ1-2; d_call: TRBD1; cdr3_nt: TGTGCCAGCAGGACAGGGGGGAAAGGCTACACCTTC; cdr3_aa: CASRTGGKGYTF
clone_size: -; v_call: TRBV15; j_call: TRBJ2-3; d_call: -; cdr3_nt: TGTGCCACCAGCAGAGATAGGAGGGGGCCGACAGATACGCAGTATTTT; cdr3_aa: CATSRDRRGPTDTQYF
clone_size: few; v_call: TRBV7-6; j_call: TRBJ1-3; d_call: -; cdr3_nt: TGTGCCAGCAGCTTAACAGGGTCCCCTGGAAACACCATATATTTT; cdr3_aa: CASSLTGSPGNTIYF
clone_size: -; v_call: TRBV3-1/TRBV3-2; j_call: TRBJ2-4; d_call: -; cdr3_nt: TGTGCCAGCAGCCTCCGGGGGGCAAGGGGCAAAAACATTCAGTACTTC; cdr3_aa: CASSLRGARGKNIQYF
clone_size: -; v_call: TRBV7-9; j_call: TRBJ2-1; d_call: TRBD2; cdr3_nt: TGTGCCAGCAGCTTTCGGGAGGGGAGCTACAATGAGCAGTTCTTC; cdr3_aa: CASSFREGSYNEQFF
clone_size: -; v_call: TRBV9; j_call: TRBJ2-7; d_call: -; cdr3_nt: TGTGCCAGCAGCGTAGACGGAGAGCCCTACGAGCAGTACTTC; cdr3_aa: CASSVDGEPYEQYF
clone_size: few; v_call: TRBV5-1; j_call: TRBJ1-4; d_call: TRBD1; cdr3_nt: TGCGCCAGCAGCTTACAGGGGATTGGGGAAAAACTGTTTTTT; cdr3_aa: CASSLQGIGEKLFF
clone_size: -; v_call: TRBV11-2; j_call: TRBJ1-4; d_call: -; cdr3_nt: TGTGCCAGCAGCTCCCCCACAGGAGCAACTAATGAAAAACTGTTTTTT; cdr3_aa: CASSSPTGATNEKLFF
clone_size: -; v_call: TRBV5-4; j_call: TRBJ2-3; d_call: TRBD2; cdr3_nt: TGTGCCAGCAGCTTGACTAGCGGGAGTGGCACAGATACGCAGTATTTT; cdr3_aa: CASSLTSGSGTDTQYF
clone_size: -; v_call: TRBV21-1; j_call: TRBJ1-5; d_call: -; cdr3_nt: TGTGCCAGCGCCAAAGGAGCGGATCTTAATCAGCCCCAGCATTTT; cdr3_aa: CASAKGADLNQPQHF
clone_size: once; v_call: TRBV19; j_call: TRBJ1-5; d_call: TRBD1; cdr3_nt: TGTGCCAGTAGCCAAACAGGGGGCAATCAGCCCCAGCATTTT; cdr3_aa: CASSQTGGNQPQHF
clone_size: -; v_call: TRBV19; j_call: TRBJ1-1; d_call: -; cdr3_nt: TGTGCCAGTAGTATAGGCCCCGGGGGGCTCGGCGTGGCTTTCTTT; cdr3_aa: CASSIGPGGLGVAFF
clone_size: -; v_call: TRBV2; j_call: TRBJ2-1; d_call: -; cdr3_nt: TGTGCCGGAGCGAAGGGGGACGCCTACAATGAGCAGTTCTTC; cdr3_aa: CAGAKGDAYNEQFF
clone_size: -; v_call: TRBV5-6; j_call: TRBJ1-5; d_call: TRBD1; cdr3_nt: TGTGCCAGCAGCCTCAGCCGGGACAGAAATCAGCCCCAGCATTTT; cdr3_aa: CASSLSRDRNQPQHF
clone_size: -; v_call: TRBV6-5; j_call: TRBJ1-2; d_call: TRBD1; cdr3_nt: TGTGCCAGCAGCCTCCAGGGGGATACCTATGGCTACACCTTC; cdr3_aa: CASSLQGDTYGYTF
clone_size: -; v_call: TRBV25-1; j_call: TRBJ1-6; d_call: -; cdr3_nt: TGTGCCAGCAGTGCCCCCGGGGTCGGGAGCAATTCACCCCTCCACTTT; cdr3_aa: CASSAPGVGSNSPLHF
clone_size: -; v_call: TRBV11-1; j_call: TRBJ2-2; d_call: -; cdr3_nt: TGTGCCAGCAGCTTAGTAGGCGGAGTCGCCGGGGAGCTGTTTTTT; cdr3_aa: CASSLVGGVAGELFF
clone_size: -; v_call: TRBV5-1; j_call: TRBJ1-4; d_call: -; cdr3_nt: TGCGCCAGCAGCCGAGGAATCATTAATGAAAAACTGTTTTTT; cdr3_aa: CASSRGIINEKLFF
clone_size: -; v_call: TRBV19; j_call: TRBJ1-6; d_call: TRBD1; cdr3_nt: TGTGCCAGTAGTATGGGCGACAGGGGAAATTCACCCCTCCACTTT; cdr3_aa: CASSMGDRGNSPLHF
clone_size: -; v_call: TRBV12-3/TRBV12-4; j_call: TRBJ1-4; d_call: TRBD1; cdr3_nt: TGTGCCAGCGGCAGGGGGTCTAATGAAAAACTGTTTTTT; cdr3_aa: CASGRGSNEKLFF